This TCR beta chain was observed in a study of cytomegalovirus exposure and HLA in healthy donors. The CDR3 has 14 residues. J lost 1 base, V lost 4 bases, and 2 bases had no gene match. Germline loops: CDR1 LNHDA, CDR2 SQIVND (reference sequence). In regard to this clone: Other DNA variants within this sample encode the same CDR3.

The primer mix had 60 Vbeta and 13 Jbeta primers. Sequencing was performed with immunoSEQ multiplex PCR; in TCRdb, only in-frame clones are kept and a portion is missing. The sample contains over 200,000 clones, approximately 82% of which appear only once. J is TRBJ2-7 and V is TRBV19, with 9 bases lining up with TRBD1. The origin of this receptor is a male donor in good health and CMV-seronegative. The sequenced sample was PBMCs. The CDR3: CASSTGTGSYEQYF. The CDR3 coding sequence is TGTGCCAGTAGTACCGGGACAGGGTCCTACGAGCAGTACTTC.